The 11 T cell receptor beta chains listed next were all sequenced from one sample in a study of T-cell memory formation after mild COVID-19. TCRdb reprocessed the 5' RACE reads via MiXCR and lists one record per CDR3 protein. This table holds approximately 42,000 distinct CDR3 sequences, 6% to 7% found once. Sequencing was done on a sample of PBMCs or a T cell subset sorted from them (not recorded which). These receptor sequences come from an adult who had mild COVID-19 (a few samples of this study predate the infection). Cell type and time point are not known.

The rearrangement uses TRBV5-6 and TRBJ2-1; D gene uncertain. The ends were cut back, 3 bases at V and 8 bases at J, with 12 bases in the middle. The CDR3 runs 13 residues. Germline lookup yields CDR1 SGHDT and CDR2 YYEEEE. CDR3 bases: TGTGCCAGCAGCTGGTCCTCAAGGGATGAGCAGTTCTTC. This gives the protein CASSWSSRDEQFF.

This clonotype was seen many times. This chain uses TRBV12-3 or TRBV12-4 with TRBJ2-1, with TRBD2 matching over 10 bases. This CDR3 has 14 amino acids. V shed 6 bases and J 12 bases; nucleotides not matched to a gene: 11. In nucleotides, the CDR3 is TGTGCCAGCAGCCCCGGACTAGCGGAGTCTCGGCAGTTCTTC. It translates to CASSPGLAESRQFF.

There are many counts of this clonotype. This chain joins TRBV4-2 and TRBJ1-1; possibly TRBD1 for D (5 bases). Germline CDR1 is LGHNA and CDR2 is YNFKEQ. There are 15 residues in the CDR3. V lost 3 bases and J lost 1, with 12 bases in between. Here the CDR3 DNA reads TGTGCCAGCAGCCAGAGTGAGACAGAGAACACTGAAGCTTTCTTT. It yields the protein CASSQSETENTEAFF.

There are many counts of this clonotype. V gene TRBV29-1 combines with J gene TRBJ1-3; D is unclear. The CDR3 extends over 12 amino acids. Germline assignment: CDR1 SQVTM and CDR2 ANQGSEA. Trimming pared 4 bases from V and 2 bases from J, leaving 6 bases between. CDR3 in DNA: TGCAGCGTTGGCTGGGCTGGAAACACCATATATTTT. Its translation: CSVGWAGNTIYF.

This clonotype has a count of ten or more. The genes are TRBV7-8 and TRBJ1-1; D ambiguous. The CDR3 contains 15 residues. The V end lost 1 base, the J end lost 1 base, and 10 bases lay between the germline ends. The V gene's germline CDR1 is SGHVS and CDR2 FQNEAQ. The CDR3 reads CASSLGRIGNTEAFF. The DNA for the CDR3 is TGTGCCAGCAGCTTAGGAAGGATAGGGAACACTGAAGCTTTCTTT.

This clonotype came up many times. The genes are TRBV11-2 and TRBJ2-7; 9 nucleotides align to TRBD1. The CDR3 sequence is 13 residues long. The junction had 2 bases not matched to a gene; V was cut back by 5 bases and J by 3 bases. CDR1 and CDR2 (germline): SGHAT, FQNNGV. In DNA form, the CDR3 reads TGTGCCAGCAGCCCGGACAGGGGCTACGAGCAGTACTTC. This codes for CASSPDRGYEQYF.

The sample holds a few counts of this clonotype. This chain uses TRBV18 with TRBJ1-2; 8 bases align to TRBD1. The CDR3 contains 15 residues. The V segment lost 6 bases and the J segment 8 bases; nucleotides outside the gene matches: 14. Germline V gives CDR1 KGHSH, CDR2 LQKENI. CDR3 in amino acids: CASSLGQGETGGYTF. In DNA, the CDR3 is TGTGCCAGCTCTCTCGGACAGGGTGAGACGGGAGGCTACACCTTC.

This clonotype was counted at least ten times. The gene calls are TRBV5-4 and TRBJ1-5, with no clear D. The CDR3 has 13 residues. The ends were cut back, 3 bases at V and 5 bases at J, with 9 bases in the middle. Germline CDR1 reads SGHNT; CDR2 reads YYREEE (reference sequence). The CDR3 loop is CASSSTPDQPQHF. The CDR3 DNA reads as TGTGCCAGCAGCTCCACCCCGGATCAGCCCCAGCATTTT.

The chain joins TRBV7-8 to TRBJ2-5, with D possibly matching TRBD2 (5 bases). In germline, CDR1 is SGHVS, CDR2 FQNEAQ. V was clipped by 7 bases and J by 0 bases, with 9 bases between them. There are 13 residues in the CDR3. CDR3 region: CASNPGDQETQYF. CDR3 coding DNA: TGTGCCAGCAACCCCGGGGACCAAGAGACCCAGTACTTC.

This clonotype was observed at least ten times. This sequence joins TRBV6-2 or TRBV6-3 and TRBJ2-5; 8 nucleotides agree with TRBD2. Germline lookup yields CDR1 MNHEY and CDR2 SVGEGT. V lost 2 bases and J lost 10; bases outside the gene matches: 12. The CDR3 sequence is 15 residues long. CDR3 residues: CASSYLLGVAGFQYF. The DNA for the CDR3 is TGTGCCAGCAGTTACCTCCTCGGAGTAGCGGGGTTCCAGTACTTC.

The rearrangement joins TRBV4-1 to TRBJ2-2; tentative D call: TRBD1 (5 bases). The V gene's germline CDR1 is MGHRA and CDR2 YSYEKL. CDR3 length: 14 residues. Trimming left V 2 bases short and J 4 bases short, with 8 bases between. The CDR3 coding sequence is TGCGCCAGCAGCCAACAGGGTCCCACCGGGGAGCTGTTTTTT. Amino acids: CASSQQGPTGELFF.